This passage covers 21 T cell receptor beta chains from one sample sequenced in a study of shared clonotypes between healthy human individuals. Sequencing was performed with immunoSEQ multiplex PCR; in TCRdb, only in-frame clones are kept and a portion is missing. The table has under 120,000 clones, about 70% seen once. The source material was memory CD8+ T cells sorted from blood. The subset is: CD45RO+ cells pooled with CCR7-negative TemRA cells. These receptors all stem from a woman aged 25 to 39 in good health.

This clone has only a few counts. V gene TRBV27 combines with J gene TRBJ2-7; D gene ambiguous. From germline, CDR1 is MNHEY and CDR2 SMNVEV (reference sequence). V lost 2 bases to trimming and J lost 5 bases, with 13 bases between them. The CDR3 contains 14 residues. The CDR3 nucleotides are TGTGCCAGCAGTTTAACGACCACGGCCCACGAGCAGTACTTC. This sequence encodes CASSLTTTAHEQYF.

The gene calls are TRBV10-1 and TRBJ2-7; weak D call: TRBD2 (5 bases). The CDR3 is 11 amino acids. V gave up 4 bases and J gave up 6 bases, with 7 bases separating them. CDR1 and CDR2 (germline): WNHNN, SYGVQD (reference sequence). The CDR3: CASSGRGEQYF. In DNA form, the CDR3 reads TGCGCCAGCAGTGGACGGGGCGAGCAGTACTTC.

The chain is built from TRBV7-9 and TRBJ1-3; TRBD1 is a possible D gene (5 bases). This CDR3 has 15 amino acids. In germline, CDR1 is SEHNR, CDR2 FQNEAQ (reference sequence). The V and J ends lost 3 bases and 4 bases respectively, with 13 bases between them. CDR3 nucleotides: TGTGCCAGCAGCTTGGGCAGGGCGCTGGGAAACACCATATATTTT. It encodes CASSLGRALGNTIYF.

This sequence joins TRBV28 and TRBJ1-1; TRBD1 might be the D (5 bases). Germline V gene data show CDR1 as MDHEN and CDR2 as SYDVKM. This CDR3 region has 16 residues. V was cut by 6 bases and J by 4 bases, with 21 bases left in between. CDR3 bases: TGTGCCAGCAGCCGACAACCAGGGAGGTTGGGCACTGAAGCTTTCTTT. Translating it yields CASSRQPGRLGTEAFF.

The chain recombines TRBV5-1 with TRBJ1-5; D remains unclear. CDR1 and CDR2 from the germline V gene are SGHRS and YFSETQ. CDR3 length: 13 residues. The V gene lost 5 bases and the J gene lost 9 bases, with 15 bases spanning the gap. The CDR3 region is CASSQEVDRPQHF. The CDR3 bases are TGCGCCAGCAGTCAAGAGGTGGATAGGCCCCAGCATTTT. The variable domain in full, completed from reference TRBV5-1 and TRBJ1-5, reads KAGVTQTPRYLIKTRGQQVTLSCSPISGHRSVSWYQQTPGQGLQFLFEYFSETQRNKGNFPGRFSGRQFSNSRSEMNVSTLELGDSALYLCASSQEVDRPQHFGDGTRLSIL.

The chain has TRBV19 and TRBJ2-1; 8 bases map to TRBD2. Losses at the gene ends were 5 bases for V and 5 bases for J; bases not matched to a gene: 11. The CDR3 length is 16 residues. Germline assignment: CDR1 LNHDA and CDR2 SQIVND (reference sequence). The CDR3 coding sequence is TGTGCCAGTAGTTCCAAAACCGGACTAGCCCACAATGAGCAGTTCTTC. Translating it yields CASSSKTGLAHNEQFF.

The chain uses TRBV5-6 and TRBJ2-7; D is ambiguous. This CDR3 spans 14 amino acids. V was shortened by 0 bases and J by 4 bases, with 11 bases between the two germline ends. The germline CDR1 and CDR2 sequences are SGHDT and YYEEEE. The CDR3 sequence: CASSLVLSVYEQYF. The CDR3 nucleotides are TGTGCCAGCAGCTTGGTTCTCTCGGTATACGAGCAGTACTTC.

This rearrangement joins TRBV10-3 to TRBJ2-3; tentative D call: TRBD1 (6 bases). The germline V gene has CDR1 ENHRY and CDR2 SYGVKD. This CDR3 has 14 amino acids. Trimming took off 4 bases at V and 0 bases at J, with 8 bases between the two ends. CDR3 region: CAISGGHSTDTQYF. The CDR3 DNA follows: TGTGCCATCAGTGGGGGACATAGCACAGATACGCAGTATTTT.

The rearrangement joins TRBV10-3 to TRBJ2-5; 8 bases align to TRBD2. V dropped 3 bases and J dropped 0; count of bases not matched to a gene: 6. The CDR3 has 16 residues. CDR1 is ENHRY, CDR2 SYGVKD, per germline. CDR3 sequence reads: CAISDILAAYQETQYF. DNA for the CDR3: TGTGCCATCAGTGATATACTAGCGGCTTACCAAGAGACCCAGTACTTC.

The rearrangement uses TRBV28 and TRBJ1-5, with 7 bases lining up with TRBD1. Germline V CDR1 and CDR2: MDHEN, SYDVKM. The CDR3 has 15 residues. With 2 bases clipped from V and 7 bases from J, the junction kept 8 bases outside the gene matches. CDR3 sequence reads: CASSLVQPRGQPQHF. The CDR3 coding sequence is TGTGCCAGCAGTTTAGTGCAACCCAGGGGGCAGCCCCAGCATTTT. The whole variable domain, remainder taken from reference TRBV28 and TRBJ1-5, is DVKVTQSSRYLVKRTGEKVFLECVQDMDHENMFWYRQDPGLGLRLIYFSYDVKMKEKGDIPEGYSVSREKKERFSLILESASTNQTSMYLCASSLVQPRGQPQHFGDGTRLSIL.

The rearrangement links TRBV14 to TRBJ2-2, with unresolved D. Germline CDR1 is SGHDN and CDR2 is FVKESK. Deletions cut 6 bases from V and 7 bases from J, with 18 bases between. CDR3 size: 15 residues. The CDR3 nucleotides are TGTGCCAGCAGACAAAACTTGGGTGGCGGCGGGGAGCTGTTTTTT. It specifies CASRQNLGGGGELFF.

V gene TRBV19 combines with J gene TRBJ1-3, with D possibly being TRBD1 (6 bases). Per germline, CDR1 LNHDA and CDR2 SQIVND (reference sequence). The CDR3 extends over 14 amino acids. V gave up 7 bases and J gave up 0 bases, with 10 bases separating them. CDR3: CASKDRPSGNTIYF. DNA of the CDR3: TGTGCCAGTAAGGACAGACCCTCTGGAAACACCATATATTTT.

The chain joins TRBV6-1 to TRBJ1-4; 9 positions agree with TRBD1. V gave up 1 base and J gave up 8 bases; unmatched junction bases: 5. The CDR3 loop spans 15 amino acids. CDR1 is MNHNS, CDR2 SASEGT, per germline. The CDR3 DNA is TGTGCCAGCAGTGAAGAGGGACAGGGTAGCGAAAAACTGTTTTTT. It codes for CASSEEGQGSEKLFF.

This clone was detected once. The V and J genes are TRBV4-1 and TRBJ1-1, with TRBD1 as a possible D gene (6 bases). Germline assignment: CDR1 MGHRA and CDR2 YSYEKL. The CDR3 sequence is 16 residues long. V lost 0 bases, J lost 5 bases, and 16 bases lay in between. The CDR3 spells CASSQDRWGLQTEAFF. CDR3 nucleotides: TGCGCCAGCAGCCAAGATCGGTGGGGGCTGCAAACTGAAGCTTTCTTT.

There are a few counts of this clone. The chain carries TRBV13 and TRBJ2-1; 7 bases map to TRBD2. Germline assignment: CDR1 PRHDT and CDR2 FYEKMQ (reference sequence). V lost 5 bases, J lost 3 bases, and 4 bases stayed unmatched. CDR3 length: 14 residues. CDR3 loop: CASSTRGNYNEQFF. The CDR3 DNA follows: TGTGCCAGCAGCACGCGGGGGAACTACAATGAGCAGTTCTTC.

A single count supports this clone. The chain couples TRBV7-2 to TRBJ2-1; TRBD2 matches at 10 bases. Germline CDR1 SGHTA, CDR2 FQGNSA. The CDR3 is 14 amino acids. V gave up 7 bases and J gave up 6 bases; unmatched junction bases: 6. CDR3 sequence reads: CASTSLAGFNEQFF. The CDR3 coding sequence is TGTGCCAGCACCTCACTAGCGGGGTTCAATGAGCAGTTCTTC.

In its sample, this clone was seen many times. Other DNA sequences in this sample translate to the same CDR3. The chain links TRBV11-2 to TRBJ1-3, with unresolved D. The V gene's germline CDR1 is SGHAT and CDR2 FQNNGV. V shed 3 bases and J shed 0 bases, with 6 bases lying between them. The CDR3 consists of 14 residues. The CDR3 region is CASSLSGSGNTIYF. The CDR3 bases are TGTGCCAGCAGCTTGAGTGGCTCTGGAAACACCATATATTTT.

The chain has TRBV28 and TRBJ2-7; TRBD2 matches at 15 bases. This CDR3 is built from 20 residues. The V gene end was trimmed by 2 bases and the J gene end by 4 bases; junction bases not matched to a gene: 15. Germline V lookup: CDR1 MDHEN, CDR2 SYDVKM. The CDR3 sequence is CASSLAPWTSGRAFSYEQYF. Here the CDR3 DNA reads TGTGCCAGCAGTTTAGCACCTTGGACTAGCGGGAGGGCCTTTTCGTACGAGCAGTACTTC.

The rearrangement links TRBV28 to TRBJ2-3; D uncertain. Per the germline V gene, CDR1 is MDHEN and CDR2 is SYDVKM. The V gene lost 2 bases and the J gene lost 2 bases, with 8 bases spanning the gap. The CDR3 totals 14 residues. DNA of the CDR3: TGTGCCAGCAGTTTAGCTACCTTCACAGATACGCAGTATTTT. This gives the protein CASSLATFTDTQYF.

This clone has just a few counts. Other nucleotide sequences from this sample produce the same CDR3. The genes are TRBV7-9 and TRBJ2-1; maybe TRBD2 (7 bases). Germline CDR1 is SEHNR and CDR2 is FQNEAQ (reference sequence). There are 16 residues in the CDR3. V lost 5 bases, J lost 1 base, and 15 bases lay in between. Written as DNA, the CDR3 is TGTGCCAGCAGCCCCAGGGGCGGGAGTTCCTACAATGAGCAGTTCTTC. This gives the protein CASSPRGGSSYNEQFF. Combining the CDR3 with reference TRBV7-9 and TRBJ2-1 gives the whole variable domain DTGVSQNPRHKITKRGQNVTFRCDPISEHNRLYWYRQTLGQGPEFLTYFQNEAQLEKSRLLSDRFSAERPKGSFSTLEIQRTEQGDSAMYLCASSPRGGSSYNEQFFGPGTRLTVL.

The chain recombines TRBV9 with TRBJ1-1, with unresolved D. The germline V and J ends were trimmed by 4 bases and 1 base, with 11 bases remaining between them. The germline CDR1 and CDR2 sequences are SGDLS and YYNGEE. This CDR3 has 14 amino acids. The CDR3 coding sequence is TGTGCCAGCAGCCCCTTTGGAGGGAACACTGAAGCTTTCTTT. It specifies CASSPFGGNTEAFF.